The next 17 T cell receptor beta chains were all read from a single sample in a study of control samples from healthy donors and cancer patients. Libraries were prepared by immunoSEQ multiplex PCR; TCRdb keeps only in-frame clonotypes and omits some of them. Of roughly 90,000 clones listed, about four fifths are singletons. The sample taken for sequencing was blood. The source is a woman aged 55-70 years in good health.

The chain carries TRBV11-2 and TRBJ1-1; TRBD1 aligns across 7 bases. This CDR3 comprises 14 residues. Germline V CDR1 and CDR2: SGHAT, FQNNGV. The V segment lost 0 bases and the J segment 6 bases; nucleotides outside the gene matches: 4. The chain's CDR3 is CASSLDRGVSEAFF. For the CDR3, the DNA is TGTGCCAGCAGCTTAGACAGGGGGGTCTCTGAAGCTTTCTTT.

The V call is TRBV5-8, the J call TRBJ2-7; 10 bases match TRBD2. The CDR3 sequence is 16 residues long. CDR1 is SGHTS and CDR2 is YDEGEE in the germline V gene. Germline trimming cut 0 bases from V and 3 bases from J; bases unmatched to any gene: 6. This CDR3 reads CASSLDLAGVRYEQYF. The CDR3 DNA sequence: TGTGCCAGCAGCTTGGACCTAGCGGGGGTCCGCTACGAGCAGTACTTC.

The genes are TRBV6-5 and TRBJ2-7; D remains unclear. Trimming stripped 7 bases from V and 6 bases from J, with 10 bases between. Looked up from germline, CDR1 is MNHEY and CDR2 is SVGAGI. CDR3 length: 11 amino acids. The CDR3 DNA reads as TGTGCCAGCAACTCGTTGGGCGAGCAGTACTTC. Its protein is CASNSLGEQYF.

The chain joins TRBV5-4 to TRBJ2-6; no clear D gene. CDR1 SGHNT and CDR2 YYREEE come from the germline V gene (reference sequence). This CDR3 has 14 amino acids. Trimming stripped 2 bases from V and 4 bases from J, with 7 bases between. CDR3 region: CASSFATGANVLTF. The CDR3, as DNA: TGTGCCAGCAGCTTCGCTACCGGGGCCAACGTCCTGACTTTC.

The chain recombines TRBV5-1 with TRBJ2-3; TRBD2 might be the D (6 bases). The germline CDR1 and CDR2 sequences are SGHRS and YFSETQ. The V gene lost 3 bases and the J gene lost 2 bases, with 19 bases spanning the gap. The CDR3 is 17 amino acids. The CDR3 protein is CASSSLGRRDHTDTQYF. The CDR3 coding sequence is TGCGCCAGCAGCTCCCTGGGGCGGCGGGATCACACAGATACGCAGTATTTT.

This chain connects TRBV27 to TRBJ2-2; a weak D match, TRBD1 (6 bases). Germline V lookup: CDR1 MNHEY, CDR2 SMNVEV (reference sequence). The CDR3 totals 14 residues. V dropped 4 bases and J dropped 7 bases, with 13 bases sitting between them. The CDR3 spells CASSSRQDVGELFF. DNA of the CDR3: TGTGCCAGCAGTTCCCGACAGGACGTCGGGGAGCTGTTTTTT.

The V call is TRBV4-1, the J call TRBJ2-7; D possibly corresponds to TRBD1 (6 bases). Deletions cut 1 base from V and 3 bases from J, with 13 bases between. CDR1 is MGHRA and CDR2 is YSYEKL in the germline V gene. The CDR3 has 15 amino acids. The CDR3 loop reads CASSQAVDRYYEQYF. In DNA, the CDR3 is TGCGCCAGCAGCCAAGCCGTGGACAGATACTACGAGCAGTACTTC.

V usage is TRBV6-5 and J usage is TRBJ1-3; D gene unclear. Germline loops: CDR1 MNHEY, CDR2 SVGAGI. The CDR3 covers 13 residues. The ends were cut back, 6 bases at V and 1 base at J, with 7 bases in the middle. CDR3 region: CASRPGSGNTIYF. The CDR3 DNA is TGTGCCAGCAGACCAGGTTCTGGAAACACCATATATTTT.

DNA of the CDR3: TGTGCCAGCTCACTCCAGAACACCGGGGAGCTGTTTTTT. Encoded protein: CASSLQNTGELFF. The chain couples TRBV18 to TRBJ2-2; no clear D. The V and J ends lost 4 bases and 1 base respectively, with 4 bases between them. The CDR3 has 13 amino acids. Germline loops: CDR1 KGHSH, CDR2 LQKENI. The entire variable domain, with the rest obtained from reference TRBV18 and TRBJ2-2, is as follows: NAGVMQNPRHLVRRRGQEARLRCSPMKGHSHVYWYRQLPEEGLKFMVYLQKENIIDESGMPKERFSAEFPKEGPSILRIQQVVRGDSAAYFCASSLQNTGELFFGEGSRLTVL.

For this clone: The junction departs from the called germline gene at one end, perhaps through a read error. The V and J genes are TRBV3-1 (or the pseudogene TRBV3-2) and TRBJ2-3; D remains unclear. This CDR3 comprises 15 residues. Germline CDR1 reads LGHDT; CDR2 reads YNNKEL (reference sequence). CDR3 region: CASSQERVGTDTQYF. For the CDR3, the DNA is TGTGCCAGCAGCCAAGAAAGGGTGGGCACCGATACGCAGTATTTT.

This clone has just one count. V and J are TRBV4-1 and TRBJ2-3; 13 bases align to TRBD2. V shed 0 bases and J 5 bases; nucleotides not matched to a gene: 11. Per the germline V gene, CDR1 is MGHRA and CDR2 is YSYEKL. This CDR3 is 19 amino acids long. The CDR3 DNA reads TGCGCCAGCAGCCAAGAGATTTCCGGGACTAGCGGGAAGGGAGATACGCAGTATTTT. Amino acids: CASSQEISGTSGKGDTQYF.

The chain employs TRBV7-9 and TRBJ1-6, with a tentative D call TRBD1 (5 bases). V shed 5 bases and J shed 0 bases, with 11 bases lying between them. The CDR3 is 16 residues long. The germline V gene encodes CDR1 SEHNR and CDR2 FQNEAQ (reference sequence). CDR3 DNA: TGTGCCAGCAGCCCCAGACAGAGCTCCTATAATTCACCCCTCCACTTT. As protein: CASSPRQSSYNSPLHF.

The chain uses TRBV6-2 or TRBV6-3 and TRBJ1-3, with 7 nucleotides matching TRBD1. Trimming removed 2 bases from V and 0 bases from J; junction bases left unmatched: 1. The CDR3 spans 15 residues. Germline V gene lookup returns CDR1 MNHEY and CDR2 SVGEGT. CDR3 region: CASSYRQGSGNTIYF. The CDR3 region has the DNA TGTGCCAGCAGTTACCGACAGGGCTCTGGAAACACCATATATTTT.

In DNA form, the CDR3 reads TGTGCCAGCCGGGGGTCAGGGCGAGGGAACACCGGGGAGCTGTTTTTT. This sequence encodes CASRGSGRGNTGELFF. The chain links TRBV28 to TRBJ2-2; tentative D call: TRBD2 (6 bases). The CDR3 runs 16 residues. Deletions cut 8 bases from V and 1 base from J, with 17 bases between. Germline lookup yields CDR1 MDHEN and CDR2 SYDVKM.

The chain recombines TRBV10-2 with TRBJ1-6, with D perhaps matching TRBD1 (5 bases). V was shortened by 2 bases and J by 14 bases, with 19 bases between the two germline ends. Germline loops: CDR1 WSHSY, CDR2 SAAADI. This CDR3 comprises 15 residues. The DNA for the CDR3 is TGCGCCAGCAGTGAGATCGGTAGGGGCCCGGAGACCCTCCACTTT. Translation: CASSEIGRGPETLHF.

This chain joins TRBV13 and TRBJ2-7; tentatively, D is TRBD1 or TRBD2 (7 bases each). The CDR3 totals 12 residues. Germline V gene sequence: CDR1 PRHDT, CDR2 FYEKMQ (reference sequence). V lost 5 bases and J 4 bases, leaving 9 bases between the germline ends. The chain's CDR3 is CASSQGGYEQYF. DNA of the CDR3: TGTGCCAGCAGCCAGGGGGGGTACGAGCAGTACTTC.

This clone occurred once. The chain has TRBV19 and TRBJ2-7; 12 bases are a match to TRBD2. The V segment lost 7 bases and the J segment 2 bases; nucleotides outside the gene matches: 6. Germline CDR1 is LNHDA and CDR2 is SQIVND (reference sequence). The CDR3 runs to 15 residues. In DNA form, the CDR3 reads TGTGCCAGTACACGGACTAGCGGGGTAGCCTACGAGCAGTACTTC. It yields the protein CASTRTSGVAYEQYF.